The 24 T cell receptor beta chains reported below all come from one sample, sequenced in a study of blood T cells in healthy people across ages. A second PCR of about 7 to 11 cycles used a sample-barcoded 5' primer and a J-beta primer mix. A single record per CDR3 protein comes from TCRdb applying MiXCR to the 5' RACE reads. The sample consists of about 640,000 distinct CDR3 sequences, roughly three fifths of them appearing once. The sequencing sample was made of blood. Every receptor here comes from a man aged 55 to 70 in good health.

A few counts support this clonotype. This chain joins TRBV28 and TRBJ2-5; D is unresolved. Germline CDR1 and CDR2: MDHEN and SYDVKM. The CDR3 sequence is 14 residues long. The germline V and J ends were trimmed by 1 base and 5 bases, with 11 bases remaining between them. This CDR3 reads CASSLSSNGETQYF. In DNA, the CDR3 is TGTGCCAGCAGTTTATCCAGCAACGGGGAGACCCAGTACTTC.

The count of this clonotype is one. V gene TRBV7-9 combines with J gene TRBJ2-1, with D uncertain. Germline V gives CDR1 SEHNR, CDR2 FQNEAQ (reference sequence). The CDR3 covers 15 residues. Trimming pared 2 bases from V and 0 bases from J, leaving 8 bases between. The CDR3 DNA reads as TGTGCCAGCAGCTTACTTTACAACTCCTACAATGAGCAGTTCTTC. This gives the protein CASSLLYNSYNEQFF.

V gene TRBV7-2 combines with J gene TRBJ1-2, with D perhaps matching TRBD1 (5 bases). The V end was cut by 5 bases, the J end by 2 bases, with 15 bases between. Germline V gives CDR1 SGHTA, CDR2 FQGNSA. CDR3 length equals 15 residues. This CDR3 is CASSAGTGINYGYTF. CDR3 DNA sequence: TGTGCCAGCAGCGCCGGGACCGGGATCAACTATGGCTACACCTTC.

The CDR3: CSARRSAGTGGYGYTF. The CDR3 nucleotides read TGCAGTGCTAGAAGGTCAGCCGGGACAGGGGGCTATGGCTACACCTTC. The chain carries TRBV20-1 and TRBJ1-2; 11 bases are a match to TRBD1. The germline CDR1 and CDR2 sequences are DFQATT and SNEGSKA (reference sequence). The CDR3 has 16 amino acids. The V gene end was trimmed by 2 bases and the J gene end by 4 bases; junction bases not matched to a gene: 9.

The chain uses TRBV12-3 or TRBV12-4 and TRBJ2-3, with a weak D call TRBD2 (6 bases). The CDR3 sequence is 15 residues long. V was clipped by 3 bases and J by 8 bases, with 18 bases between them. This CDR3 reads CASSLAGLSKGTQYF. CDR3 nucleotides: TGTGCCAGCAGTTTGGCGGGGCTAAGCAAGGGTACGCAGTATTTT.

This clonotype was recorded at least ten times. The J gene is TRBJ2-6, the V gene TRBV6-1, with 7 bases lining up with TRBD1. This CDR3 spans 16 amino acids. Looked up from germline, CDR1 is MNHNS and CDR2 is SASEGT. The ends lost 10 bases at V and 2 bases at J; junction bases unmatched: 11. CDR3 in amino acids: CATYPTTGAGANVLTF. As DNA, the CDR3 is TGTGCCACCTACCCAACTACAGGGGCTGGGGCCAACGTCCTGACTTTC.

This clonotype occurred once. This chain links TRBV20-1 with TRBJ2-1; TRBD2 agrees at 10 bases. The V gene end was trimmed by 6 bases and the J gene end by 4 bases; junction bases not matched to a gene: 9. The CDR3 contains 15 residues. From germline, CDR1 is DFQATT and CDR2 SNEGSKA (reference sequence). The CDR3 region has the DNA TGCAGTGCGCACCCTAGCGGGGGAGATTACAATGAGCAGTTCTTC. Translated: CSAHPSGGDYNEQFF.

V is TRBV7-2 and J is TRBJ1-5, with D perhaps TRBD1 (5 bases). CDR1 SGHTA and CDR2 FQGNSA come from the germline V gene. This CDR3 is 14 amino acids long. V dropped 5 bases and J dropped 5 bases, with 13 bases sitting between them. The CDR3 bases are TGTGCCAGCAGCACCGGGACCTCTTATCAGCCCCAGCATTTT. It translates to CASSTGTSYQPQHF.

This clonotype has a single count. V is TRBV28 and J is TRBJ2-5; D is possibly TRBD2 (5 bases). Trimming shortened V by 5 bases and J by 5 bases, and 18 bases separated the two germline ends. This CDR3 contains 15 residues. Germline CDR1 reads MDHEN; CDR2 reads SYDVKM. The CDR3 sequence: CASSIGGRARETQYF. The CDR3 DNA follows: TGTGCCAGCAGTATCGGTGGGCGGGCCCGGGAGACCCAGTACTTC.

The gene calls are TRBV20-1 and TRBJ1-5; possible D gene TRBD1, 6 bases. Germline loops: CDR1 DFQATT, CDR2 SNEGSKA (reference sequence). Trimming pared 5 bases from V and 9 bases from J, leaving 17 bases between. The CDR3 consists of 13 residues. The CDR3 loop is CSASHQPGAPQHF. The CDR3 DNA sequence: TGCAGTGCTTCCCACCAGCCAGGGGCGCCCCAGCATTTT.

The chain combines TRBV11-2 with TRBJ2-7, with no clear D. The germline V gene encodes CDR1 SGHAT and CDR2 FQNNGV. V lost 0 bases to trimming and J lost 7 bases, with 13 bases between them. The length of the CDR3 is 14 residues. The CDR3, as DNA: TGTGCCAGCAGCTTAGATGGTGGTAGTTGGGAGCAGTACTTC. It encodes CASSLDGGSWEQYF. Full variable domain (rest looked up from reference TRBV11-2 and TRBJ2-7): EAGVAQSPRYKIIEKRQSVAFWCNPISGHATLYWYQQILGQGPKLLIQFQNNGVVDDSQLPKDRFSAERLKGVDSTLKIQPAKLEDSAVYLCASSLDGGSWEQYFGPGTRLTVT.

V gene TRBV9 combines with J gene TRBJ1-2; D gene unclear. With 0 bases removed from V and 4 bases from J, the gap between germline ends came to 10 bases. Germline V gene lookup returns CDR1 SGDLS and CDR2 YYNGEE. This CDR3 spans 14 amino acids. The CDR3 bases are TGTGCCAGCAGCGTAGACGAGGAAGTCTATGGCTACACCTTC. Translation: CASSVDEEVYGYTF.

Concerning this clonotype: Germline and junction disagree at one end, which may indicate a read error. J is TRBJ2-7 and V is TRBV9; tentatively, D is TRBD2 (6 bases). The CDR3 totals 16 residues. CDR1 is SGDLS, CDR2 YYNGEE, per germline. CDR3: CASSKQEGIYTGELYF. CDR3 nucleotide sequence: TGTGCCAGCAGCAAACAGGAGGGGATCTACACCGGGGAGCTGTACTTC. The full variable domain, in which reference TRBV9 and TRBJ2-7 provide the parts outside the CDR3, is DSGVTQTPKHLITATGQRVTLRCSPRSGDLSVYWYQQSLDQGLQFLIQYYNGEERAKGNILERFSAQQFPDLHSELNLSSLELGDSALYFCASSKQEGIYTGELYFGPGTRLTVT.

J is TRBJ2-4 and V is TRBV11-2; D unclear. The CDR3 is made up of 13 amino acids. Trimming pared 0 bases from V and 11 bases from J, leaving 11 bases between. CDR1 SGHAT and CDR2 FQNNGV come from the germline V gene. The CDR3 DNA is TGTGCCAGCAGCTTAGATCAGGAGATCCTTCAGTACTTC. The encoded protein is CASSLDQEILQYF.

The chain has TRBV6-1 and TRBJ1-1, with 9 positions matching TRBD1. The CDR3 is made up of 14 amino acids. Trimming at V came to 11 bases and at J to 1 base, leaving 8 bases not matched to a gene. Germline V gene lookup returns CDR1 MNHNS and CDR2 SASEGT. The CDR3 loop reads CACTKTGGNTEAFF. The CDR3 bases are TGTGCCTGCACCAAGACAGGGGGGAACACTGAAGCTTTCTTT.

The sample holds a few counts of this clonotype. The chain combines TRBV20-1 with TRBJ2-1; D gene unclear. CDR1 and CDR2 from the germline V gene are DFQATT and SNEGSKA (reference sequence). V was trimmed by 4 bases and J by 8 bases, leaving 24 bases between them. The CDR3 runs 16 residues. CDR3: CSATNLHIPLADEQFF. The DNA for the CDR3 is TGCAGTGCTACTAACCTACACATCCCTCTGGCGGATGAGCAGTTCTTC.

V usage is TRBV7-9 and J usage is TRBJ1-6, with a possible D match to TRBD1 (5 bases). Deletions cut 0 bases from V and 4 bases from J, with 13 bases between. Germline V gene lookup returns CDR1 SEHNR and CDR2 FQNEAQ (reference sequence). The CDR3 runs 17 residues. CDR3 amino acids: CASSLAPRVGYNSPLHF. The CDR3 DNA reads as TGTGCCAGCAGCTTAGCACCCAGGGTGGGGTATAATTCACCCCTCCACTTT.

The chain carries TRBV5-1 and TRBJ2-1; tentatively, D is TRBD1 (6 bases). This CDR3 has 14 amino acids. Trimming pared 1 base from V and 10 bases from J, leaving 15 bases between. CDR1 is SGHRS and CDR2 is YFSETQ in the germline V gene. The CDR3 sequence is CASSLKGVTYEQFF. The CDR3 nucleotides read TGCGCCAGCAGCTTGAAGGGGGTTACCTACGAGCAGTTCTTC.

V usage is TRBV12-3 or TRBV12-4 and J usage is TRBJ1-1; tentatively, D is TRBD1 (5 bases). CDR3 length: 13 amino acids. The V and J ends lost 8 bases and 1 base respectively, with 11 bases between them. This CDR3 reads CASHQGGNTEAFF. Written as DNA, the CDR3 is TGTGCCAGCCATCAGGGAGGGAACACTGAAGCTTTCTTT.

The gene calls are TRBV4-1 and TRBJ1-2, with D tentatively TRBD1 (5 bases). Trimming removed 3 bases at V and 5 bases at J, with 16 bases between. The CDR3 contains 15 residues. Germline V CDR1 and CDR2: MGHRA, YSYEKL. Here the CDR3 DNA reads TGCGCCAGCAGCCAGGGGACTGCCGGCGGGTATGGCTACACCTTC. Its protein product is CASSQGTAGGYGYTF.

V gene TRBV13 combines with J gene TRBJ2-3; 14 nucleotides agree with TRBD2. The trim removed 1 base at V and 3 bases at J, leaving 9 bases unmatched. This CDR3 spans 19 amino acids. The germline CDR1 and CDR2 sequences are PRHDT and FYEKMQ (reference sequence). CDR3 region: CASSLDNRLAGGQTDTQYF. The CDR3 DNA reads as TGTGCCAGCAGCTTAGACAACCGACTAGCGGGGGGGCAGACAGATACGCAGTATTTT.

V is TRBV7-2 and J is TRBJ1-5; D is unresolved. The CDR3 covers 15 residues. V lost 5 bases, J lost 6 bases, and 17 bases lay in between. Germline V lookup: CDR1 SGHTA, CDR2 FQGNSA. The CDR3 DNA is TGTGCCAGCAGCAACAGACGTGGTTCAACTCAGCCCCAGCATTTT. It is translated as CASSNRRGSTQPQHF.

The chain is built from TRBV28 and TRBJ2-7, with no clear D. TRBJ2-5 explains the end of the DNA better; the J call may be wrong. CDR1 and CDR2 (germline): MDHEN, SYDVKM. This CDR3 is built from 16 residues. CDR3 DNA sequence: TGTGCCAGCAGCTCCCCGTTACGGGTGGTCGAAGAGACCCAGTACTTC. Translation: CASSSPLRVVEETQYF.

The chain couples TRBV20-1 to TRBJ2-5; 9 bases line up with TRBD2. Unmatched junction bases numbered 8, after V lost 5 bases and J lost 4 bases. CDR3 size: 14 residues. Germline V lookup: CDR1 DFQATT, CDR2 SNEGSKA (reference sequence). The CDR3 coding sequence is TGCAGTGCTCCCGGGGCTAGCGGGGCAGAGACCCAGTACTTC. Translating gives CSAPGASGAETQYF.